This is a list of T cell receptor beta chains from one sample in a study of graft-versus-host responses after intestinal transplantation. Their target antigens are unknown. Produced via immunoSEQ multiplex PCR; TCRdb's table is partial and in-frame only. The sample gives tens of thousands of clones, roughly 90% of which show up once; approximately 0.11% is in the top ten. Sequencing used unstimulated CD4+ T cells sorted from spleen or lymph node cells, obtained before intestinal transplant. These receptors all come from a human donor who received an intestinal transplant. CDR3s include the opening cysteine and the closing phenylalanine or tryptophan. A D gene is named only where the DNA matches it firmly. Rows may omit the clone size; those that give it use once, few, many or a size class.

J	size	V	D	CDR3	DNA
TRBJ1-1	.	TRBV10-3	.	CAISGSGEYTEAFF	TGTGCCATCAGCGGATCAGGGGAATACACTGAAGCTTTCTTT
TRBJ1-1	.	TRBV19	.	CASSIARGPPWDTEAFF	TGTGCCAGTAGTATCGCCCGGGGTCCCCCCTGGGACACTGAAGCTTTCTTT
TRBJ1-4	.	TRBV5-8	TRBD1	CASSLGDRTNEKLFF	TGTGCCAGCAGCTTGGGGGACAGAACTAATGAAAAACTGTTTTTT
TRBJ1-2	.	TRBV19	TRBD1	CASSRDRGRFYGYTF	TGTGCCAGTAGTAGAGACAGGGGGCGCTTCTATGGCTACACCTTC
TRBJ2-7	.	TRBV2	TRBD1	CASTPQGYEQYF	TGTGCCAGCACCCCACAGGGGTACGAGCAGTACTTC
TRBJ2-5	once	TRBV6-6	.	CASKTGIEETQYF	TGTGCCAGCAAAACAGGGATTGAAGAGACCCAGTACTTC
TRBJ1-1	once	TRBV27	.	CASSLLDRREAFF	TGTGCCAGCAGTTTATTGGACAGACGTGAAGCTTTCTTT
TRBJ2-7	.	TRBV25-1	TRBD1	CASRGQGSREQYF	TGTGCCAGCAGAGGACAGGGGTCTCGCGAGCAGTACTTC
TRBJ1-1	.	TRBV6-6	.	CASSGQEAFF	TGTGCCAGCAGCGGACAGGAAGCTTTCTTT
TRBJ1-2	once	TRBV6-1	.	CASTPGANYGYTF	TGTGCCAGCACTCCCGGAGCGAACTATGGCTACACCTTC
TRBJ2-3	.	TRBV4-1	TRBD1	CASSQVGTGYYTDTQYF	TGCGCCAGCAGCCAAGTCGGGACAGGGTATTACACAGATACGCAGTATTTT
TRBJ2-3	.	TRBV29-1	.	CSTRATTSTDTQYF	TGCAGCACAAGAGCGACCACTAGCACAGATACGCAGTATTTT
TRBJ1-2	.	TRBV19	TRBD1	CASTPTGGDYGYTF	TGTGCCAGTACCCCGACAGGGGGGGACTATGGCTACACCTTC
TRBJ2-1	.	TRBV27	.	CASSTQGARSEQFF	TGTGCCAGCAGTACCCAAGGCGCAAGGAGTGAGCAGTTCTTC
TRBJ2-2	.	TRBV2	TRBD2	CASSGKRGGSGELFF	TGTGCCAGCAGTGGGAAGCGGGGGGGTTCCGGGGAGCTGTTTTTT
TRBJ1-6	few	TRBV25-1	TRBD1	CASSPTGDNSPLHF	TGTGCCAGCAGTCCTACAGGGGATAATTCACCCCTCCACTTT
TRBJ2-3	.	TRBV5-1	.	CASSLGSRDTQYF	TGCGCCAGCAGCTTGGGTTCCCGGGATACGCAGTATTTT
TRBJ1-1	.	TRBV11-2	.	CASSFWNTEAFF	TGTGCCAGCAGCTTCTGGAACACTGAAGCTTTCTTT
TRBJ1-5	.	TRBV7-8	.	CASSSTIPTVNQPQHF	TGTGCCAGCAGCTCCACCATCCCCACAGTCAATCAGCCTCAGCATTTT
TRBJ2-7	.	TRBV19	TRBD1	CASGQDYEQYF	TGTGCCAGCGGACAGGACTACGAGCAGTACTTC
TRBJ1-1	.	TRBV6-1	.	CASRGAETKEAFF	TGTGCCAGCAGGGGGGCAGAAACTAAAGAAGCTTTCTTT
TRBJ2-2	.	TRBV2	.	CASTPGEGTGELFF	TGTGCCAGCACGCCAGGGGAGGGAACCGGGGAGCTGTTTTTT
TRBJ1-1	.	TRBV5-5	.	CASSPAGVVTEAFF	TGTGCCAGCAGCCCGGCGGGGGTCGTCACTGAAGCTTTCTTT
TRBJ2-3	.	TRBV29-1	TRBD1	CSVPTGAGDTQYF	TGCAGCGTTCCGACAGGGGCGGGAGATACGCAGTATTTT
TRBJ2-7	.	TRBV2	TRBD1	CASSEAQGAGEQYF	TGTGCCAGCAGTGAAGCGCAGGGGGCGGGCGAGCAGTACTTC
TRBJ1-6	.	TRBV19	.	CASSRAADSPLHF	TGTGCCAGTAGTAGGGCAGCAGATTCACCCCTCCACTTT
TRBJ1-1	few	TRBV7-3	.	CASSPSQSGEAFF	TGTGCCAGCAGCCCCAGCCAGTCGGGTGAAGCTTTCTTT
TRBJ2-5	.	TRBV6-5	.	CASKRVVQETQYF	TGTGCCAGCAAGAGGGTCGTCCAAGAGACCCAGTACTTC
TRBJ2-7	.	TRBV4-2	TRBD2	CASSQGITGGYEQYF	TGTGCCAGCAGCCAGGGAATTACGGGGGGCTACGAGCAGTACTTC
TRBJ1-1	.	TRBV18	.	CASVQGNTEAFF	TGTGCCAGCGTACAGGGAAACACTGAAGCTTTCTTT
TRBJ2-3	.	TRBV2	.	CASSLAGLTQYF	TGTGCCAGCAGTCTCGCCGGACTAACGCAGTATTTT
TRBJ2-2	once	TRBV29-1	TRBD1	CSVEGVWDSKNTGELFF	TGCAGCGTTGAGGGGGTTTGGGACAGTAAGAACACCGGGGAGCTGTTTTTT
TRBJ1-1	.	TRBV18	.	CASPLSVTEAFF	TGTGCCAGTCCCTTGTCCGTCACTGAAGCTTTCTTT
TRBJ2-1	.	TRBV11-2	.	CASSSLGGLYNEQFF	TGTGCCAGCAGCTCCCTTGGGGGCCTTTACAATGAGCAGTTCTTC
TRBJ2-7	.	TRBV9	TRBD1	CASSVRDRGFAYEQYF	TGTGCCAGCAGCGTTAGGGACAGGGGTTTCGCCTACGAGCAGTACTTC
TRBJ1-6	once	TRBV10-3	.	CAISEGRGGANSPLHF	TGTGCCATCAGTGAGGGCCGGGGGGGTGCGAATTCACCCCTCCACTTT
TRBJ1-5	.	TRBV7-9	TRBD1	CASSTQGTGPGQPQHF	TGTGCCAGCAGCACCCAAGGGACAGGGCCGGGTCAGCCCCAGCATTTT
TRBJ1-1	.	TRBV18	TRBD1	CASSPSPGRGSEAFF	TGTGCCAGCTCACCTTCTCCAGGCAGGGGGTCTGAAGCTTTCTTT
TRBJ1-6	few	TRBV6-1	TRBD1	CASSESRQGGSPLHF	TGTGCCAGCAGTGAATCCCGACAGGGGGGCTCACCCCTCCACTTT
TRBJ1-1	.	TRBV7-3	.	CASSRDINTEAFF	TGTGCCAGCAGCCGGGACATAAACACTGAAGCTTTCTTT
TRBJ1-3	.	TRBV9	.	CASSVGAQSSGNTIYF	TGTGCCAGCAGCGTAGGGGCACAAAGCTCTGGAAACACCATATATTTT
TRBJ1-6	.	TRBV11-1	.	CASSQGTPRSPLHF	TGTGCCAGCAGCCAGGGGACGCCGCGGTCACCCCTCCACTTT
TRBJ2-1	.	TRBV7-9	TRBD1	CASSTGGSYNEQFF	TGTGCCAGCAGCACAGGGGGCTCCTACAATGAGCAGTTCTTC
TRBJ2-1	once	TRBV6-5	TRBD2	CASSSPRLAGCPFF	TGTGCCAGCAGTTCCCCCCGGCTAGCGGGATGCCCGTTCTTC
TRBJ2-7	.	TRBV10-3	TRBD1	CAIRPTGSGYEQYF	TGTGCCATCAGGCCGACAGGGTCGGGCTACGAGCAGTACTTC